This T cell receptor beta chain was recorded in a study of technical replicates of blood from a few donors. TCRdb keeps only in-frame clones here, not all; method: immunoSEQ multiplex PCR. The sample lists some 56,000 clones, 90% to 95% occurring once. The CDR3 is 17 residues long. Germline loops: CDR1 MGHRA, CDR2 YSYEKL. The J segment lost 9 bases and the V segment lost 1 base, leaving 17 bases of the junction unmatched. The V and J genes are TRBV4-1 and TRBJ2-5, with 7 bases aligning to TRBD1. Sequencing was carried out using PBMCs. The clonotype was recovered from a human donor in good health. Some clones in this sample may be carry-over from other donors' samples. The chain's CDR3 is CASSQGSSGQTRNAQYF. CDR3 in DNA: TGCGCCAGCAGCCAAGGAAGTTCGGGACAGACCAGGAATGCCCAGTACTTC.